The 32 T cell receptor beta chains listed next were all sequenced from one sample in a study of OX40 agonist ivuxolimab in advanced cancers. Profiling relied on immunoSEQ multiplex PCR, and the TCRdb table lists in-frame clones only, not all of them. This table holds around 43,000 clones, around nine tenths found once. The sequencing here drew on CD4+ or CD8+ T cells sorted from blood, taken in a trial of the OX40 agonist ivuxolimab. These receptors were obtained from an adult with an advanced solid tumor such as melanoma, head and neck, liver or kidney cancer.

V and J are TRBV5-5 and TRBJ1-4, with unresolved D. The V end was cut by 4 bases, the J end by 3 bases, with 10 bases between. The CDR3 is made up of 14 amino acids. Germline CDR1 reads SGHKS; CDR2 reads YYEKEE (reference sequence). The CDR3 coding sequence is TGTGCCAGCAGCGAGTACGGACCTAATGAAAAACTGTTTTTT. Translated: CASSEYGPNEKLFF.

CDR3 nucleotides: TGTGCCAGCAGCACCCGATACAGGGGGCGGTTGCCTAATGAAAAACTGTTTTTT. This translates into CASSTRYRGRLPNEKLFF. The V call is TRBV13, the J call TRBJ1-4, with 9 bases matching TRBD1. The CDR3 is 18 amino acids. Trimming at V came to 5 bases and at J to 3 bases, leaving 13 bases not matched to a gene. The V gene's germline CDR1 is PRHDT and CDR2 FYEKMQ (reference sequence).

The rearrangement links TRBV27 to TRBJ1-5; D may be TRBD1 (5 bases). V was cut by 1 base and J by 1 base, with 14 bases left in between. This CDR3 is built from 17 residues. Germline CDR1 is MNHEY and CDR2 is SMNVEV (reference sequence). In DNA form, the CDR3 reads TGTGCCAGCAGTTTATACCCCGGGACGGTGAGCAATCAGCCCCAGCATTTT. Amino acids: CASSLYPGTVSNQPQHF.

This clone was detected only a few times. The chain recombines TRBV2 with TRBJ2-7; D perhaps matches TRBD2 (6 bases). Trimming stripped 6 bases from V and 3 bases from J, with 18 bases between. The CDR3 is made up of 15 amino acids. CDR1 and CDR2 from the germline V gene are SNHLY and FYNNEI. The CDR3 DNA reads TGTGCCAGCAGGGGGGGACTCTTAGTAAGCTACGAGCAGTACTTC. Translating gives CASRGGLLVSYEQYF.

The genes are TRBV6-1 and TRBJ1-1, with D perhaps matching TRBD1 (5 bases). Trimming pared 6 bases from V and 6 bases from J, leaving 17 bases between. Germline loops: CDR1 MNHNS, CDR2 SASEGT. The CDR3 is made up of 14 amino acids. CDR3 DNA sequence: TGTGCCAGCAGCGATAAATTTACAGGCTCTGAAGCTTTCTTT. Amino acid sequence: CASSDKFTGSEAFF.

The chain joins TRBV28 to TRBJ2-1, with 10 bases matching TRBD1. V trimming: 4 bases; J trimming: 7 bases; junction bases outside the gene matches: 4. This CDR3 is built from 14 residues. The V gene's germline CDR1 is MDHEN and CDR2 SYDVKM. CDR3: CASSSGQGGNEQFF. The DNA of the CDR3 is TGTGCCAGCAGTTCTGGACAGGGGGGTAATGAGCAGTTCTTC.

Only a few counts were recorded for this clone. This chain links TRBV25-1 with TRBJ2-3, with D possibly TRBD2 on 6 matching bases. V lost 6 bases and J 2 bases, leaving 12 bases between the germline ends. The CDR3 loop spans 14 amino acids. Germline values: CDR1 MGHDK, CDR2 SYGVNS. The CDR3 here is CASREWGDTDTQYF. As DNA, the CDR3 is TGTGCCAGCAGGGAGTGGGGGGACACAGATACGCAGTATTTT.

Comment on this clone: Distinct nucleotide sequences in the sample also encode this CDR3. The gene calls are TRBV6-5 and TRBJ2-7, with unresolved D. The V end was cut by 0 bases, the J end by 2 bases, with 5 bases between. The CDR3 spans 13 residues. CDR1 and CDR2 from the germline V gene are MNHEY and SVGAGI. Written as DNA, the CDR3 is TGTGCCAGCAGTTACTCAGGTACCTACGAGCAGTACTTC. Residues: CASSYSGTYEQYF.

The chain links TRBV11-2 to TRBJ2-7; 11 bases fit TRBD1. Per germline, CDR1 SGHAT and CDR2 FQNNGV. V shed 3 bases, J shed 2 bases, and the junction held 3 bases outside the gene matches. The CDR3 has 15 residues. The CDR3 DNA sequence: TGTGCCAGCAGCTTCGGACAGGGGGCCCCCTACGAGCAGTACTTC. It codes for CASSFGQGAPYEQYF. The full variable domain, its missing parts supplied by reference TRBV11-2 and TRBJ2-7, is EAGVAQSPRYKIIEKRQSVAFWCNPISGHATLYWYQQILGQGPKLLIQFQNNGVVDDSQLPKDRFSAERLKGVDSTLKIQPAKLEDSAVYLCASSFGQGAPYEQYFGPGTRLTVT.

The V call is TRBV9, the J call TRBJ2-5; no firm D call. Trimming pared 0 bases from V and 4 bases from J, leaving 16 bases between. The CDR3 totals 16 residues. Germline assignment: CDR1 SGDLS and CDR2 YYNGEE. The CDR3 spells CASSVASIALSETQYF. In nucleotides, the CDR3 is TGTGCCAGCAGCGTAGCGTCCATAGCTTTGTCAGAGACCCAGTACTTC.

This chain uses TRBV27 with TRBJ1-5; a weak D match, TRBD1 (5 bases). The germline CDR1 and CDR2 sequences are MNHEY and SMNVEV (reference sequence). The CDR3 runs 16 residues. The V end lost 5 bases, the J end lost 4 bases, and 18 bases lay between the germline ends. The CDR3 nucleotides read TGTGCCAGCAGTCCGTCGACAGAGCGAAAAAATCAGCCCCAGCATTTT. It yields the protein CASSPSTERKNQPQHF.

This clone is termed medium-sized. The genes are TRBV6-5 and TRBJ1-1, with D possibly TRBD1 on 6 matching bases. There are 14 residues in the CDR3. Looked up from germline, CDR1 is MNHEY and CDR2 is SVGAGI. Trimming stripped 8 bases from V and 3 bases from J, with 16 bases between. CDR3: CASFQGQGDTEAFF. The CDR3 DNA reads TGTGCCAGCTTTCAGGGGCAGGGCGACACTGAAGCTTTCTTT.

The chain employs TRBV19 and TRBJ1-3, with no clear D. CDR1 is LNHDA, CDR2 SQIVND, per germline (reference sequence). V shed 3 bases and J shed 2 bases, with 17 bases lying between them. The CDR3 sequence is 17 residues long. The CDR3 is CASSIAVGGPAGNTIYF. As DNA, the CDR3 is TGTGCCAGTAGTATTGCGGTTGGAGGGCCTGCTGGAAACACCATATATTTT.

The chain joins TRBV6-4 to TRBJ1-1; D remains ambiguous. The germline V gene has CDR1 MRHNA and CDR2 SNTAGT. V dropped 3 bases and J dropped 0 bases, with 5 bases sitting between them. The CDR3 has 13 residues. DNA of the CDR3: TGTGCCAGCAGTGAAAACTTGAACACTGAAGCTTTCTTT. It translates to CASSENLNTEAFF.

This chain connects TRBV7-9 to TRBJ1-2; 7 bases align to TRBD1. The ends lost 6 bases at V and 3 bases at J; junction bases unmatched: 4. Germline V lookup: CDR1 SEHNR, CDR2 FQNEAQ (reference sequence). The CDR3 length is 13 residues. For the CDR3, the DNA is TGTGCCAGCAGTTTACAGGGGTACTATGGCTACACCTTC. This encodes CASSLQGYYGYTF.

The CDR3 loop is CASSFGPGTGVNEQYF. As DNA, the CDR3 is TGTGCCAGCAGCTTTGGTCCGGGGACAGGGGTAAACGAGCAGTACTTC. The J gene is TRBJ2-7, the V gene TRBV11-2; 10 bases align to TRBD1. The CDR3 runs 16 residues. V dropped 3 bases and J dropped 5; count of bases not matched to a gene: 10. The germline gives CDR1 SGHAT, CDR2 FQNNGV. Supplemented by reference TRBV11-2 and TRBJ2-7, the full variable domain reads EAGVAQSPRYKIIEKRQSVAFWCNPISGHATLYWYQQILGQGPKLLIQFQNNGVVDDSQLPKDRFSAERLKGVDSTLKIQPAKLEDSAVYLCASSFGPGTGVNEQYFGPGTRLTVT.

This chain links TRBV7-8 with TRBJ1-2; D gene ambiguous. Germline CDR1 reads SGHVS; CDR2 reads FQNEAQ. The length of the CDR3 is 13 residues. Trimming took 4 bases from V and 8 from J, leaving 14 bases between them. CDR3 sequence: CASSYRDRRGYTF. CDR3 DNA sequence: TGTGCCAGCAGCTACAGAGACCGTCGGGGCTACACCTTC.

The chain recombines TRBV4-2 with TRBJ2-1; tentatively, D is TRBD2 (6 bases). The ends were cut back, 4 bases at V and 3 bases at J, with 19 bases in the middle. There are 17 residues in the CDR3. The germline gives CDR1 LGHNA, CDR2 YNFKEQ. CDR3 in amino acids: CASSPNRWGRSYNEQFF. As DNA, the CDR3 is TGTGCCAGCAGCCCAAACCGTTGGGGGAGGAGCTACAATGAGCAGTTCTTC.

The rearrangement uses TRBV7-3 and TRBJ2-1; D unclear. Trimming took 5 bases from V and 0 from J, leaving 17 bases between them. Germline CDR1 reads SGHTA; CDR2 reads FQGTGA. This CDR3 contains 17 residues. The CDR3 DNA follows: TGTGCCAGCAGCCCACATAGGCGCGTGAGCTCCTACAATGAGCAGTTCTTC. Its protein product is CASSPHRRVSSYNEQFF.

The CDR3 loop is CASSGVDEQYF. The CDR3 region has the DNA TGTGCCAGCTCGGGGGTTGACGAGCAGTACTTC. The gene calls are TRBV9 and TRBJ2-7, with D possibly TRBD2 on 6 matching bases. The ends were cut back, 7 bases at V and 5 bases at J, with 10 bases in the middle. The length of the CDR3 is 11 residues. Germline V gene sequence: CDR1 SGDLS, CDR2 YYNGEE.

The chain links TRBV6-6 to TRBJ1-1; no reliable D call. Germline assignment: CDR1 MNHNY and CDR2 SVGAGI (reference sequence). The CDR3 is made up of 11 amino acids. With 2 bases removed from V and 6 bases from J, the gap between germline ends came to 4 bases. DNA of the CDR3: TGTGCCAGCAGTTACCACCCTGAAGCTTTCTTT. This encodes CASSYHPEAFF.

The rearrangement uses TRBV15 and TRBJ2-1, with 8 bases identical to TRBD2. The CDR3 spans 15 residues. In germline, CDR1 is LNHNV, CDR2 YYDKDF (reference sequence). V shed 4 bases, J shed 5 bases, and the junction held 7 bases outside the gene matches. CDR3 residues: CATSTRGGRDNEQFF. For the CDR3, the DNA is TGTGCCACCAGCACACGGGGGGGCCGGGACAATGAGCAGTTCTTC. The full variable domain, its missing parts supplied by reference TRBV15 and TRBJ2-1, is DAMVIQNPRYQVTQFGKPVTLSCSQTLNHNVMYWYQQKSSQAPKLLFHYYDKDFNNEADTPDNFQSRRPNTSFCFLDIRSPGLGDTAMYLCATSTRGGRDNEQFFGPGTRLTVL.

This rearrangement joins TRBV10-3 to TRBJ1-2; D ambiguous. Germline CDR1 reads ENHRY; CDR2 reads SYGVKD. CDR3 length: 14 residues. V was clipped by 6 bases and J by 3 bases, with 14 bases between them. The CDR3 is CAISRPEEYYGYTF. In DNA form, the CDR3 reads TGTGCCATCAGCCGCCCGGAGGAGTACTATGGCTACACCTTC.

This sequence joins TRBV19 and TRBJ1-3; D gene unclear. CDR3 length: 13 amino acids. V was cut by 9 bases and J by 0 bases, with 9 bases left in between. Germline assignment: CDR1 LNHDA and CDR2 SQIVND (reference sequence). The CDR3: CASGRSSGNTIYF. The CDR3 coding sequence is TGTGCCAGCGGCCGGTCCTCTGGAAACACCATATATTTT.

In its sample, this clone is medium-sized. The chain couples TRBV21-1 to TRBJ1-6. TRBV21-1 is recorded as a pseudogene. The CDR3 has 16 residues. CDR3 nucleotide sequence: TGTGCCAGCAGCAAGTGTGGGGTCTCCTATAATTCACCCCTCCACTTT. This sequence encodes CASSKCGVSYNSPLHF.

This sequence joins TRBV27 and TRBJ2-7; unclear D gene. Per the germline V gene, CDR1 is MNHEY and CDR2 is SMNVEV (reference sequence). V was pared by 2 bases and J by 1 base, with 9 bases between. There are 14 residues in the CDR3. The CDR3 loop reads CASSLTENSYEQYF. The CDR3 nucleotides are TGTGCCAGCAGTTTAACAGAGAATTCCTACGAGCAGTACTTC.

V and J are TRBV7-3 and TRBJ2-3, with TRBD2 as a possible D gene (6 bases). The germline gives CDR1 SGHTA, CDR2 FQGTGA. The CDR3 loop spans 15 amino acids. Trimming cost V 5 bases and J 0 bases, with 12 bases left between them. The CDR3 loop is CASSPIAESTDTQYF. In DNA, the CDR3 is TGTGCCAGCAGCCCCATAGCGGAAAGCACAGATACGCAGTATTTT.

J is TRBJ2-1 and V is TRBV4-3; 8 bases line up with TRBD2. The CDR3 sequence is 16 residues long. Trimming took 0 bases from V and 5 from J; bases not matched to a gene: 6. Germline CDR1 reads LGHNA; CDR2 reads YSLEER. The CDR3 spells CASSQDRGSGDNEQFF. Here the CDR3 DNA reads TGCGCCAGCAGCCAAGATCGGGGTAGCGGGGACAATGAGCAGTTCTTC.

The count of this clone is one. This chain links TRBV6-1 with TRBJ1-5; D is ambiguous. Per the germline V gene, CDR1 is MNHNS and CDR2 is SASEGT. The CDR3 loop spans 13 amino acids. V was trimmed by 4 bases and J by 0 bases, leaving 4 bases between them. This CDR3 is CASSADSNQPQHF. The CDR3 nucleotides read TGTGCCAGCAGTGCGGATAGCAATCAGCCCCAGCATTTT.

CDR3 DNA sequence: TGTGCCAGCAGTTTAATGGGAGGTCAGTACTTC. Translating gives CASSLMGGQYF. The V call is TRBV28, the J call TRBJ2-7, with a tentative D call TRBD2 (6 bases). The CDR3 consists of 11 residues. V was pared by 2 bases and J by 10 bases, with 9 bases between. Germline-derived CDR1 and CDR2 are MDHEN and SYDVKM.

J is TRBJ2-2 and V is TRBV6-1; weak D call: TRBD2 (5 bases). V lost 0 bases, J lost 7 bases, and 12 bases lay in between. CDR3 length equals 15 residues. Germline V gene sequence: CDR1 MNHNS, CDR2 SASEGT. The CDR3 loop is CASSEARGRGGELFF. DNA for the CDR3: TGTGCCAGCAGTGAAGCGAGAGGGAGAGGCGGGGAGCTGTTTTTT.

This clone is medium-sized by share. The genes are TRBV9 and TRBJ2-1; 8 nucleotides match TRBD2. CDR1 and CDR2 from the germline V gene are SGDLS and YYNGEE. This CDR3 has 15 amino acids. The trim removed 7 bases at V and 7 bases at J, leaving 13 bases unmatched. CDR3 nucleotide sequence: TGTGCCAGCTCCGGGGGAGCGGGGGCGGGGAATGAGCAGTTCTTC. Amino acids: CASSGGAGAGNEQFF.